This T cell receptor beta chain emerged from a study of blood T cell repertoires in COVID-19. Study-wide background: Italy, Spain and the United States were the sources of the convalescent and acute COVID-19 samples. From T cells, B-cell-depleted T cells, or PBMCs came the material, which was cDNA or gDNA.

From germline, CDR1 is MNHEY and CDR2 SVGEGT. With V trimmed by 2 bases and J by 4 bases, 3 bases remained unmatched. This CDR3 is built from 15 residues. Produced via immunoSEQ multiplex PCR; TCRdb's table is partial and in-frame only. This table holds about 59,000 clones, approximately 79% found once. The TCR originated in a human donor in a cohort sampled during active COVID-19. The chain links TRBV6-2 or TRBV6-3 to TRBJ1-5, with 9 bases fitting TRBD1. The sample consisted of peripheral blood. The CDR3 sequence is CASSYAGTGNQPQHF. The CDR3 bases are TGTGCCAGCAGTTACGCCGGGACAGGGAATCAGCCCCAGCATTTT.